The source of this T cell receptor beta chain is a study of control samples from healthy donors and cancer patients. The CDR3 spans 16 residues. CDR1 is LGHDT and CDR2 is YNNKEL in the germline V gene (reference sequence). Trimming removed 0 bases from V and 3 bases from J; junction bases left unmatched: 6. Profiling relied on immunoSEQ multiplex PCR, and the TCRdb table lists in-frame clones only, not all of them. The sample yields 100,000 to 150,000 clones, roughly 91% seen once. The V call is TRBV3-1 (or the pseudogene TRBV3-2), the J call TRBJ2-3, with 7 bases fitting TRBD2. Sample: PBMCs. This receptor was identified in a man aged 50 to 59 with head and neck cancer. CDR3 residues: CASSQDPRRGTDTQYF. The DNA of the CDR3 is TGTGCCAGCAGCCAAGATCCTCGGCGGGGGACAGATACGCAGTATTTT.